Reported below is one TCR beta chain. The data originate from a study of cytomegalovirus exposure and HLA in healthy donors. Primers included in the PCR were 60 Vbeta and 13 Jbeta primers. The method was immunoSEQ multiplex PCR; TCRdb's version includes in-frame clones alone and lacks a portion of them. The sample has some 150,000 clones; 70% to 85% are singletons. Sequencing was performed on PBMCs. The receptor was derived from a middle-aged man in good health and CMV-seronegative.

CDR3 in amino acids: CASSQVSGTDTQYF. The CDR3, as DNA: TGTGCCAGCAGCCAAGTCAGCGGCACAGATACGCAGTATTTT. The V call is TRBV4-2, the J call TRBJ2-3; D call uncertain. The V end lost 1 base, the J end lost 1 base, and 6 bases lay between the germline ends. Germline V CDR1 and CDR2: LGHNA, YNFKEQ. The CDR3 length is 14 residues.